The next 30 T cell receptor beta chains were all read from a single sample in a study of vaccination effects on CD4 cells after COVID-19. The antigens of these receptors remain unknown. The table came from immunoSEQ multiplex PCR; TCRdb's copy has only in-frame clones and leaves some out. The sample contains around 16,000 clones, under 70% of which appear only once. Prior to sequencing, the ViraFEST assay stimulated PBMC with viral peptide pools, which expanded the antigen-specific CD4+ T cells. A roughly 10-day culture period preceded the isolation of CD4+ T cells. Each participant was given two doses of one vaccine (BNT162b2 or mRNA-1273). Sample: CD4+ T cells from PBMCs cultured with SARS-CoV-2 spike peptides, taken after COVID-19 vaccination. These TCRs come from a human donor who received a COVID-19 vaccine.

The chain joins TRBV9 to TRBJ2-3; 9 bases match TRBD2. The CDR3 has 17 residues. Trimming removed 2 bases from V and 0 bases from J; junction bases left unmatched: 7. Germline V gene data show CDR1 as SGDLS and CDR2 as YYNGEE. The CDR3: CASSVGSGGISTDTQYF. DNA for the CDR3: TGTGCCAGCAGCGTCGGTAGCGGGGGTATTAGCACAGATACGCAGTATTTT.

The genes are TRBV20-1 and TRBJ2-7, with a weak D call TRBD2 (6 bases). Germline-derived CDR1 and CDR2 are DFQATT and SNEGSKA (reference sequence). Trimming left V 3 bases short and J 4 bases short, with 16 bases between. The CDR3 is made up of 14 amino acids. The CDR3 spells CSASQLATPYEQYF. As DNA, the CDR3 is TGCAGTGCTAGTCAGCTAGCGACTCCTTACGAGCAGTACTTC.

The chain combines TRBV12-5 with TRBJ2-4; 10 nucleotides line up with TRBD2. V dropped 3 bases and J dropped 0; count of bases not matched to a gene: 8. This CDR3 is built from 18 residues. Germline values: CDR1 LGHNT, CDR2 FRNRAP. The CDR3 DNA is TGTGCTAGTGGTTTCGCACTAGCGGGGCCCCTAGCCAAAAACATTCAGTACTTC. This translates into CASGFALAGPLAKNIQYF. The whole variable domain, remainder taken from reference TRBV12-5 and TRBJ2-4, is DARVTQTPRHKVTEMGQEVTMRCQPILGHNTVFWYRQTMMQGLELLAYFRNRAPLDDSGMPKDRFSAEMPDATLATLKIQPSEPRDSAVYFCASGFALAGPLAKNIQYFGAGTRLSVL.

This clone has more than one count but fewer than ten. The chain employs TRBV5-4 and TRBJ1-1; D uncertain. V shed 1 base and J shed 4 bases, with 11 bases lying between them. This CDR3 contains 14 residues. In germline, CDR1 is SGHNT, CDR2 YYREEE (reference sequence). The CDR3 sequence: CASSLSQLTTEAFF. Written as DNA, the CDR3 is TGTGCCAGCAGCTTGAGTCAGCTAACCACTGAAGCTTTCTTT.

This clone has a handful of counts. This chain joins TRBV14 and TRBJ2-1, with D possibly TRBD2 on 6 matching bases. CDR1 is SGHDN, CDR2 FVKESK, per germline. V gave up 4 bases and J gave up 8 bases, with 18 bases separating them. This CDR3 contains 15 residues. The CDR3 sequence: CASSPPGARVDEQFF. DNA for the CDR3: TGTGCCAGCAGCCCCCCGGGAGCCCGCGTCGATGAGCAGTTCTTC.

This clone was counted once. The CDR3, as DNA: TGTGCCAGCTCGCCAGGGGGCGCGAGATACGAGCAGTACTTC. This codes for CASSPGGARYEQYF. The chain links TRBV18 to TRBJ2-7, with 8 bases identical to TRBD1. The length of the CDR3 is 14 residues. Germline V gene lookup returns CDR1 KGHSH and CDR2 LQKENI. The junction had 8 bases not matched to a gene; V was cut back by 6 bases and J by 4 bases.

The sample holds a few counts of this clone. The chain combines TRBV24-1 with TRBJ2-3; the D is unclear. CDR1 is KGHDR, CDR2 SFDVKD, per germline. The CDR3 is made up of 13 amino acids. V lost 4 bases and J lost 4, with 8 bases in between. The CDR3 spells CATSDQQADTQYF. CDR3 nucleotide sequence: TGTGCCACCAGTGACCAACAAGCAGATACGCAGTATTTT.

The CDR3 DNA follows: TGTGCCAGCAGTCTACGGGTACCTGCGAATCAGCCCCAGCATTTT. It translates to CASSLRVPANQPQHF. V usage is TRBV28 and J usage is TRBJ1-5, with unresolved D. V was pared by 5 bases and J by 4 bases, with 15 bases between. The CDR3 runs 15 residues. From germline, CDR1 is MDHEN and CDR2 SYDVKM.

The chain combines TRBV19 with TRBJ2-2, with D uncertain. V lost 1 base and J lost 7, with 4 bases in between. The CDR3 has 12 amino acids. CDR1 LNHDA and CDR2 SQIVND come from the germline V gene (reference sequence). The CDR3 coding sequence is TGTGCCAGTAGTATAGGTATCGGGGAGCTGTTTTTT. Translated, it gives CASSIGIGELFF.

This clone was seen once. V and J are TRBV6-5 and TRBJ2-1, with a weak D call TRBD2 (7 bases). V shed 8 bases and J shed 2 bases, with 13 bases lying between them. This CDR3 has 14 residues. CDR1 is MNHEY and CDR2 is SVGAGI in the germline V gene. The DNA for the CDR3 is TGTGCCAGCTCAGTAGGGGGGGCCTACAATGAGCAGTTCTTC. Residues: CASSVGGAYNEQFF.

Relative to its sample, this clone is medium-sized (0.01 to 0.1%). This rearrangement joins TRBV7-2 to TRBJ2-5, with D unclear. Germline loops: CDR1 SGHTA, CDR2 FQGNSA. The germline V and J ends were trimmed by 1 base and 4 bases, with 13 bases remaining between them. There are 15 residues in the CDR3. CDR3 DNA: TGTGCCAGCAGCTTAGTGAGGCTCGGCGGAGAGACCCAGTACTTC. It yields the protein CASSLVRLGGETQYF.

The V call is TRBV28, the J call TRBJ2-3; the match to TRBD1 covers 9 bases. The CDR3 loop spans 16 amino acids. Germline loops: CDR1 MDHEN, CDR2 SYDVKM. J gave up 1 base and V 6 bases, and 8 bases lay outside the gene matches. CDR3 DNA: TGTGCCAGCAGCTTACAGGGGGCGGTCGGCACAGATACGCAGTATTTT. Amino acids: CASSLQGAVGTDTQYF. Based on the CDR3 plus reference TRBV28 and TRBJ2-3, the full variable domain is DVKVTQSSRYLVKRTGEKVFLECVQDMDHENMFWYRQDPGLGLRLIYFSYDVKMKEKGDIPEGYSVSREKKERFSLILESASTNQTSMYLCASSLQGAVGTDTQYFGPGTRLTVL.

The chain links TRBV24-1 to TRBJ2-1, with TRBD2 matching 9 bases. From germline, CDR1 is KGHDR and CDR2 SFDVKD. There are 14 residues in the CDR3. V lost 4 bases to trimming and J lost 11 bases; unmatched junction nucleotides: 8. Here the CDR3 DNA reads TGTGCCACCAGTGAGGCTCGACTAGCGGACAAGCAGTTCTTC. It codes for CATSEARLADKQFF.

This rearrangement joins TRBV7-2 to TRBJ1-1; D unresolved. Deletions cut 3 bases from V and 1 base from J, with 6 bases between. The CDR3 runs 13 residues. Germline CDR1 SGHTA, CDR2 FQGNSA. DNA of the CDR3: TGTGCCAGCAGCTTGGCAGAGAACACTGAAGCTTTCTTT. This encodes CASSLAENTEAFF.

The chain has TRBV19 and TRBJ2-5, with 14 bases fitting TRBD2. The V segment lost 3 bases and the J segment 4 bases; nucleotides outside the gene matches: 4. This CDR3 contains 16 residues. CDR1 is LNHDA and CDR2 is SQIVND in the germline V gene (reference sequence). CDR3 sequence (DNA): TGTGCCAGTAGTATTGGACTAGCGGGGGGCCTAGAGACCCAGTACTTC. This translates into CASSIGLAGGLETQYF.

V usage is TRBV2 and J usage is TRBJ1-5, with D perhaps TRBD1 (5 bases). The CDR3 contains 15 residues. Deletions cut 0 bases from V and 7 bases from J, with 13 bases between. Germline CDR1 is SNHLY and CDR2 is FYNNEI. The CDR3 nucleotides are TGTGCCAGCAGTGAAGCGGGGCTGGGGCGGCAGCCCCAGCATTTT. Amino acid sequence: CASSEAGLGRQPQHF.

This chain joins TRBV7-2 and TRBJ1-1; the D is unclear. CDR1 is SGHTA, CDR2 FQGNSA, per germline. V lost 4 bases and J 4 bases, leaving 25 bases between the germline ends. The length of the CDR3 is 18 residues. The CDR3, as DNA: TGTGCCAGCAGCTGGTCTGGGGTGTCACCGTCCAGTTCCACTGAAGCTTTCTTT. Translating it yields CASSWSGVSPSSSTEAFF.

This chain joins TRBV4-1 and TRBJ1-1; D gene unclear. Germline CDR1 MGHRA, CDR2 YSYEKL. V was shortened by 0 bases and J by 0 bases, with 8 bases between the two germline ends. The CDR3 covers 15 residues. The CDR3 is CASSQEDPLNTEAFF. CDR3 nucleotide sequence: TGCGCCAGCAGCCAAGAAGATCCCCTGAACACTGAAGCTTTCTTT.

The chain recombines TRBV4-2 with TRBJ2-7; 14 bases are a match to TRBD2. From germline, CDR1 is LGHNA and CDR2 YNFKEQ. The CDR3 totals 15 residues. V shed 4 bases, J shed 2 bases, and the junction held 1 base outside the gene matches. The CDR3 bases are TGTGCCAGCAGCCCGGGACTAGCGGGGGCCTACGAGCAGTACTTC. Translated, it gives CASSPGLAGAYEQYF.

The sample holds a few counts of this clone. CDR3 sequence: CASSPARGTDNYGYTF. CDR3 DNA: TGTGCCAGCAGCCCGGCGCGGGGGACCGATAACTATGGCTACACCTTC. This rearrangement joins TRBV5-4 to TRBJ1-2; perhaps TRBD1 as D (5 bases). The ends were cut back, 4 bases at V and 1 base at J, with 17 bases in the middle. The germline gives CDR1 SGHNT, CDR2 YYREEE (reference sequence). The CDR3 loop spans 16 amino acids.

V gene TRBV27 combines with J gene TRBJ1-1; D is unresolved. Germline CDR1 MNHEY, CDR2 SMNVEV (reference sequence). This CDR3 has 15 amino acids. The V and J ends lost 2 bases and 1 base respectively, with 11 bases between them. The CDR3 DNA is TGTGCCAGCAGTTTAAATGCAGGAAAGAACACTGAAGCTTTCTTT. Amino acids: CASSLNAGKNTEAFF.

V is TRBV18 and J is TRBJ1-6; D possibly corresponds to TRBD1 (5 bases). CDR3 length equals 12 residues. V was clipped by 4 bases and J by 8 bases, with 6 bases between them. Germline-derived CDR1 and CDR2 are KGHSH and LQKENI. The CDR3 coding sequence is TGTGCCAGCTCACTCAGGGATTCACCCCTCCACTTT. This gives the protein CASSLRDSPLHF.

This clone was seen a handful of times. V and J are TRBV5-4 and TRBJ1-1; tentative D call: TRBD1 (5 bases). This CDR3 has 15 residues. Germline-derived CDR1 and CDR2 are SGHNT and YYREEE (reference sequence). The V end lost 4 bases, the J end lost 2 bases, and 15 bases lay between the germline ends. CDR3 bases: TGTGCCAGCAGCCTTAGGCAGGGCCCCAACACTGAAGCTTTCTTT. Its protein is CASSLRQGPNTEAFF.

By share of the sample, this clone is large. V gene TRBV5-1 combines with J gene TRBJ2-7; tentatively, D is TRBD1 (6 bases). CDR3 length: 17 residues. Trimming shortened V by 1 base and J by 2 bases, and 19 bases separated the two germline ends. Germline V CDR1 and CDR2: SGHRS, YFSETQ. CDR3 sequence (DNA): TGCGCCAGCAGCTTGACCCTCCGGACAGATAGTCCCTACGAGCAGTACTTC. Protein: CASSLTLRTDSPYEQYF.

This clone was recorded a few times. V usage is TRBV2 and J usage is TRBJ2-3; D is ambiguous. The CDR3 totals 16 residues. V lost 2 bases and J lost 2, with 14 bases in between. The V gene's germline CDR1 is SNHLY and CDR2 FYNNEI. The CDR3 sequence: CASSEKGYKDTDTQYF. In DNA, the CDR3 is TGTGCCAGCAGTGAAAAAGGATATAAGGACACAGATACGCAGTATTTT.

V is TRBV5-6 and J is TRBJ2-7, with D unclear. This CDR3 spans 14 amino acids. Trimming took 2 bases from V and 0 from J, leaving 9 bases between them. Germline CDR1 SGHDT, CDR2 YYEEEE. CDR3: CASSFRASSYEQYF. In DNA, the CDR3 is TGTGCCAGCAGCTTCCGGGCAAGCTCCTACGAGCAGTACTTC. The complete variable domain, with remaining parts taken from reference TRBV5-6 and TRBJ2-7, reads DAGVTQSPTHLIKTRGQQVTLRCSPKSGHDTVSWYQQALGQGPQFIFQYYEEEERQRGNFPDRFSGHQFPNYSSELNVNALLLGDSALYLCASSFRASSYEQYFGPGTRLTVT.

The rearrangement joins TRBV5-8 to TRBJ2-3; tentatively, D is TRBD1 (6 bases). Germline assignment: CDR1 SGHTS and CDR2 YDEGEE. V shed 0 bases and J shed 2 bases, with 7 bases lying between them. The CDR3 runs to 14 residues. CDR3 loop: CASSLGTATDTQYF. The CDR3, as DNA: TGTGCCAGCAGCTTGGGGACAGCCACAGATACGCAGTATTTT.

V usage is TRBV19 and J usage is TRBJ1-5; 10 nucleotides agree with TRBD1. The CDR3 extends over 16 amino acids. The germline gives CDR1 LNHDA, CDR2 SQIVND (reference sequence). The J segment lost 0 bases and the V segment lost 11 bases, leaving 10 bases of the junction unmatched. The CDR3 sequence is CASRDRGAGSNQPQHF. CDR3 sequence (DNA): TGTGCCTCACGGGACAGGGGAGCTGGTAGCAATCAGCCCCAGCATTTT.

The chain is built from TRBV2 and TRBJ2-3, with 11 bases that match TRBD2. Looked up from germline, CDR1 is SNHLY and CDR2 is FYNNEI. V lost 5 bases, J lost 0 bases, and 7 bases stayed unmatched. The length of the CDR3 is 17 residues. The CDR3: CASSRTRLAGSTDTQYF. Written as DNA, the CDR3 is TGTGCCAGCAGTCGTACTCGACTAGCGGGGAGCACAGATACGCAGTATTTT.

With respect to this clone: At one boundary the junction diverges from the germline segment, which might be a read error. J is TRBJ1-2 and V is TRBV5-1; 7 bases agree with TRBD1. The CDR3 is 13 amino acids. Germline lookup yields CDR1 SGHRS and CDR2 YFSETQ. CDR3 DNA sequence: TGCGCCAGCAGCTTGGAGAACAGGGGCCTTTCCTTCTTC. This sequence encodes CASSLENRGLSFF.